Listed below are T cell receptor beta chains from one sample, sequenced in a study of technical replicates of blood from several donors. Sequencing used immunoSEQ multiplex PCR; TCRdb keeps in-frame clones, though not all of them. The sample records 80,000 or so clones, about 98% being singletons. The sequenced sample consisted of T cells isolated from PBMCs. All receptors come from a human donor in good health. The CDR3 runs from the conserved cysteine through the conserved F or W. Fields, in order: D gene, clone size, J gene, V gene, CDR3 DNA, CDR3 protein. The D gene is left open where the match is weak. Clone size is shown for a subset of rows, as once, few, many or a class of expanded clone.

>TRBD1|.|TRBJ1-1|TRBV28
TGTGCCAGCAGTTTTTTTGCCACAGGGGGAGCTTTCTTT
CASSFFATGGAFF
>TRBD2|once|TRBJ2-1|TRBV28
TGTGCCAGCAGTGCCTGGACTAGCGGGGGGGACGGCGATGAGCAGTTCTTC
CASSAWTSGGDGDEQFF
>.|.|TRBJ2-7|TRBV13
TGTGCCAGCAGCGGATATAACAGGGAAAGGACCTACGAGCAGTACTTC
CASSGYNRERTYEQYF
>TRBD1|.|TRBJ2-7|TRBV5-1
TGCGCCAGCAGCTTGGTAACAGGGGGCCCCTACGAGCAGTACTTC
CASSLVTGGPYEQYF
>.|.|TRBJ1-1|TRBV9
TGTGCCAGCAGCGTAGGAGCCATACAGGGACTAGTAAACACTGAAGCTTTCTTT
CASSVGAIQGLVNTEAFF
>TRBD1|.|TRBJ1-1|TRBV18
TGTGCCAGCTCACCAGAGAGGGGGCTAGCTGAAGCTTTCTTT
CASSPERGLAEAFF
>.|.|TRBJ1-3|TRBV7-9
TGTGCCAGCAGCTCCGGAGGGTCTGGAAACACCATATATTTT
CASSSGGSGNTIYF
>TRBD2|.|TRBJ2-7|TRBV10-2
TGCGCCAGCAGTGAGGCTAGCGGGAACTACGAGCAGTACTTC
CASSEASGNYEQYF
>TRBD1|.|TRBJ1-1|TRBV5-8
TGTGCCAGCAGCTTTCGGGACAGGATGGGAACTGAAGCTTTCTTT
CASSFRDRMGTEAFF
>TRBD1|.|TRBJ2-1|TRBV4-1
TGCGCCAGCAGCCAAGGGGAATCAGGGGGCTGGGAGCAGTTCTTC
CASSQGESGGWEQFF
>TRBD1|.|TRBJ2-7|TRBV6-1
TGTGCCAGCAGGAGGGGACAGGGCACTTACGAGCAGTACTTC
CASRRGQGTYEQYF
>TRBD1|.|TRBJ2-7|TRBV6-6
TGTGCCAGCAGTCCACAGGGGACAGGACCCTACGAGCAGTACTTC
CASSPQGTGPYEQYF
>.|.|TRBJ2-5|TRBV11-2
TGTGCCAGCAGCGCCCGACAGTCAGAGACCCAGTACTTC
CASSARQSETQYF
>.|.|TRBJ1-2|TRBV7-9
TGTGCCAGCAGCGGGAAAGCAGGGCCTAACTATGGCTACACCTTC
CASSGKAGPNYGYTF
>.|.|TRBJ1-3|TRBV11-2
TGTGCCAGCAGCGACCCGGGTTTCTCTCTAAACACCATATATTTT
CASSDPGFSLNTIYF
>TRBD1|.|TRBJ1-1|TRBV27
TGTGCCAGCAGTTTATCTGGACAGGGGGCGACCACTGAAGCTTTCTTT
CASSLSGQGATTEAFF
>TRBD2|once|TRBJ2-1|TRBV9
TGTGCCAGCAGCGTAGCTGGAGCGGGGGGGTTGGGTGAGCAGTTCTTC
CASSVAGAGGLGEQFF